The rows below give T cell receptor beta chains drawn from one sample of a study of OX40 agonist ivuxolimab in advanced cancers. This table comes from immunoSEQ multiplex PCR, and its TCRdb copy is limited to in-frame clones, with some not included. The table shows approximately 74,000 clones, with around 83% occurring only once. Sequencing used CD4+ or CD8+ T cells sorted from blood, obtained in a trial of the OX40 agonist ivuxolimab. The receptors were sampled from an adult with an advanced solid tumor such as melanoma, head and neck, liver or kidney cancer. Each CDR3 is given with its conserved first and last residue. Each record gives: J gene, V gene, D gene, clone size, CDR3 DNA, CDR3 protein. D genes are given only for firm matches. Clone size is given for some rows only: seen once, a few or many times, or a class if the clone is expanded.

J gene: TRBJ1-2; V gene: TRBV28; D gene: NA; clone size: NA; CDR3 DNA: TGTGCCAGCAGTTTATCCCACAGGACTGACTATGGCTACACCTTC; CDR3 protein: CASSLSHRTDYGYTF
J gene: TRBJ1-4; V gene: TRBV19; D gene: TRBD1; clone size: NA; CDR3 DNA: TGTGCCAGTACCCCAGGCGGGACAGTCTGGGGAAAACTGTTTTTT; CDR3 protein: CASTPGGTVWGKLFF
J gene: TRBJ2-3; V gene: TRBV6-5; D gene: TRBD2; clone size: few; CDR3 DNA: TGTGCCAGCAGTTCCTTCATGGCGGGGGAGACAGATACGCAGTATTTT; CDR3 protein: CASSSFMAGETDTQYF
J gene: TRBJ1-3; V gene: TRBV2; D gene: TRBD1; clone size: NA; CDR3 DNA: TGTGCCAGCAAGAGGGGGCCTTCTGGAAACACCATATATTTT; CDR3 protein: CASKRGPSGNTIYF
J gene: TRBJ2-3; V gene: TRBV9; D gene: TRBD2; clone size: NA; CDR3 DNA: TGTGCCAGCAGCGTAGGTAGCGGGAGTCCAGATACGCAGTATTTT; CDR3 protein: CASSVGSGSPDTQYF
J gene: TRBJ2-7; V gene: TRBV5-6; D gene: TRBD2; clone size: NA; CDR3 DNA: TGTGCCAGCAGCTTCCGGGGGGGCCTCAACGAGCAGTACTTC; CDR3 protein: CASSFRGGLNEQYF
J gene: TRBJ2-5; V gene: TRBV5-8; D gene: NA; clone size: NA; CDR3 DNA: TGTGCCAGCAGCTTCGAGGCAGTCTACTTC; CDR3 protein: CASSFEAVYF
J gene: TRBJ1-5; V gene: TRBV30; D gene: NA; clone size: NA; CDR3 DNA: TGTGCCTGGAGTACCGGGTCCAGTCAGCCCCAGCATTTT; CDR3 protein: CAWSTGSSQPQHF
J gene: TRBJ1-1; V gene: TRBV5-8; D gene: NA; clone size: NA; CDR3 DNA: TGTGCCAGCAGGCTGCGGGGGCAGACTGAAGCTTTCTTT; CDR3 protein: CASRLRGQTEAFF
J gene: TRBJ1-3; V gene: TRBV25-1; D gene: NA; clone size: few; CDR3 DNA: TGTGCCAGCAAAGTGGGTTTCGGCACCATATATTTT; CDR3 protein: CASKVGFGTIYF
J gene: TRBJ2-1; V gene: TRBV6-4; D gene: TRBD1; clone size: NA; CDR3 DNA: TGTGCCAGCAGTGTCTCTTTTTCGGGACAGCGAAATGAGCAGTTCTTC; CDR3 protein: CASSVSFSGQRNEQFF
J gene: TRBJ1-2; V gene: TRBV15; D gene: NA; clone size: few; CDR3 DNA: TGTGCCACCAGCAGGAGACTGGTCGGGGGCTACACCTTC; CDR3 protein: CATSRRLVGGYTF
J gene: TRBJ2-7; V gene: TRBV27; D gene: TRBD2; clone size: NA; CDR3 DNA: TGTGCCAGCCCGGGACTAGCAGGCTACGAGCAGTACTTC; CDR3 protein: CASPGLAGYEQYF
J gene: TRBJ2-1; V gene: TRBV5-1; D gene: NA; clone size: NA; CDR3 DNA: TGCGCCAGCAGCTCCGGACGGCTAACCTACAATGAGCAGTTCTTC; CDR3 protein: CASSSGRLTYNEQFF
J gene: TRBJ1-6; V gene: TRBV2; D gene: NA; clone size: NA; CDR3 DNA: TGTGCCAGCACGGCCCCAGGGGCTCCCGTCTCCTATAATTCACCCCTCCACTTT; CDR3 protein: CASTAPGAPVSYNSPLHF
J gene: TRBJ1-1; V gene: TRBV5-1; D gene: NA; clone size: NA; CDR3 DNA: TGCGCCAGCAGCTTGCAGGGCGCAACTGAAGCTTTCTTT; CDR3 protein: CASSLQGATEAFF
J gene: TRBJ2-7; V gene: TRBV7-9; D gene: TRBD2; clone size: NA; CDR3 DNA: TGTGCCAGCAGCGCGGGCGGGAGCTCCTACGAGCAGTACTTC; CDR3 protein: CASSAGGSSYEQYF
J gene: TRBJ2-3; V gene: TRBV28; D gene: NA; clone size: NA; CDR3 DNA: TGTGCCAGCAGTTTATCTTCCCCAGGGAGCACAGATACGCAGTATTTT; CDR3 protein: CASSLSSPGSTDTQYF
J gene: TRBJ2-5; V gene: TRBV7-9; D gene: NA; clone size: NA; CDR3 DNA: TGTGCCAGCAGCTTTTCGGCGAACCAAGAGACCCAGTACTTC; CDR3 protein: CASSFSANQETQYF
J gene: TRBJ2-2; V gene: TRBV29-1; D gene: NA; clone size: NA; CDR3 DNA: TGCAGCGTAAGATTCACCGGGGAGCTGTTTTTT; CDR3 protein: CSVRFTGELFF
J gene: TRBJ2-5; V gene: TRBV7-6; D gene: TRBD1; clone size: NA; CDR3 DNA: TGTGCCAGCAGCCAGACAGGGTGGGTTCCCCAAGAGACCCAGTACTTC; CDR3 protein: CASSQTGWVPQETQYF
J gene: TRBJ2-1; V gene: TRBV19; D gene: TRBD2; clone size: NA; CDR3 DNA: TGTGCCAGTAGTATGAGAACCGGGGGGAATGAGCAGTTCTTC; CDR3 protein: CASSMRTGGNEQFF
J gene: TRBJ2-7; V gene: TRBV19; D gene: TRBD2; clone size: NA; CDR3 DNA: TGTGCCAGTAGTAATCGGGAGGGCGGCGAGCAGTACTTC; CDR3 protein: CASSNREGGEQYF
J gene: TRBJ1-1; V gene: TRBV28; D gene: NA; clone size: NA; CDR3 DNA: TGTGCCACGTCGGGGGTGACTGAAGCTTTCTTT; CDR3 protein: CATSGVTEAFF
J gene: TRBJ2-2; V gene: TRBV5-1; D gene: NA; clone size: NA; CDR3 DNA: TGCGCCAGCAGCATGGGACAAAACACCGGGGAGCTGTTTTTT; CDR3 protein: CASSMGQNTGELFF
J gene: TRBJ2-1; V gene: TRBV7-2; D gene: NA; clone size: NA; CDR3 DNA: TGTGCCAGCAGCCCCCGAAGCGCGGTCTACAATGAGCAGTTCTTC; CDR3 protein: CASSPRSAVYNEQFF
J gene: TRBJ2-7; V gene: TRBV18; D gene: TRBD2; clone size: NA; CDR3 DNA: TGTGCCAGCTCACCATCGGCAGCCCACGGCGTAGCGGGAGGCTACGAGCAGTACTTC; CDR3 protein: CASSPSAAHGVAGGYEQYF
J gene: TRBJ1-3; V gene: TRBV6-5; D gene: NA; clone size: NA; CDR3 DNA: TGTGCCAGCAGTTACTCGTTAACTATCCGAAACACCATATATTTT; CDR3 protein: CASSYSLTIRNTIYF
J gene: TRBJ2-7; V gene: TRBV5-4; D gene: TRBD1; clone size: few; CDR3 DNA: TGTGCCAGCAGCTGGCGGACAGGCGAGCAGTACTTC; CDR3 protein: CASSWRTGEQYF
J gene: TRBJ1-4; V gene: TRBV6-6; D gene: NA; clone size: NA; CDR3 DNA: TGTGCCAGCTCTTGGTCTAGGGGCGAAAAACTGTTTTTT; CDR3 protein: CASSWSRGEKLFF
J gene: TRBJ2-7; V gene: TRBV13; D gene: NA; clone size: NA; CDR3 DNA: TGTGCCAGCAGCTTAGGACAGGGAGCTATAGGGCAGTACTTC; CDR3 protein: CASSLGQGAIGQYF
J gene: TRBJ1-4; V gene: TRBV28; D gene: TRBD1; clone size: NA; CDR3 DNA: TGTGCCAGCAGTCCTGACAGGGGGCGCGGTGAAAAACTGTTTTTT; CDR3 protein: CASSPDRGRGEKLFF
J gene: TRBJ2-2; V gene: TRBV7-8; D gene: NA; clone size: NA; CDR3 DNA: TGTGCCAGCAGCACGAAAAGTGACGGGGAGCTGTTTTTT; CDR3 protein: CASSTKSDGELFF
J gene: TRBJ2-3; V gene: TRBV30; D gene: NA; clone size: NA; CDR3 DNA: TGTGCCTGGAGGCTGGGACCGGGGGCAGATACGCAGTATTTT; CDR3 protein: CAWRLGPGADTQYF
J gene: TRBJ2-1; V gene: TRBV28; D gene: NA; clone size: NA; CDR3 DNA: TGTGCCAGCGCGCTAGGCGGTCCTAATGAGCAGTTCTTC; CDR3 protein: CASALGGPNEQFF
J gene: TRBJ2-3; V gene: TRBV7-3; D gene: TRBD2; clone size: once; CDR3 DNA: TGTGCCAGCAGCTTAACGTCGGGACTAGCGGGAGCTACAGATACGCAGTATTTT; CDR3 protein: CASSLTSGLAGATDTQYF
J gene: TRBJ2-1; V gene: TRBV5-8; D gene: NA; clone size: once; CDR3 DNA: TGTGCCAGCAGCTTGGGGCTGGGCAATGAGCAGTTCTTC; CDR3 protein: CASSLGLGNEQFF
J gene: TRBJ1-6; V gene: TRBV11-3; D gene: NA; clone size: NA; CDR3 DNA: TGTGCCAGCAGCGAACAGGGAAAAGATAATTCACCCCTCCACTTT; CDR3 protein: CASSEQGKDNSPLHF
J gene: TRBJ2-5; V gene: TRBV5-1; D gene: NA; clone size: NA; CDR3 DNA: TGCGCCAGCAGCCCGGGACTTCAAGAGACCCAGTACTTC; CDR3 protein: CASSPGLQETQYF
J gene: TRBJ2-5; V gene: TRBV4-1; D gene: NA; clone size: NA; CDR3 DNA: TGCGCCAGCAGCCAAGATCAAGGGCTGCCGGAGACCCAGTACTTC; CDR3 protein: CASSQDQGLPETQYF
J gene: TRBJ1-1; V gene: TRBV29-1; D gene: NA; clone size: NA; CDR3 DNA: TGCAGCGTTGGGAGGGGATCGAGCACTGAAGCTTTCTTT; CDR3 protein: CSVGRGSSTEAFF
J gene: TRBJ1-1; V gene: TRBV6-5; D gene: NA; clone size: NA; CDR3 DNA: TGTGCCAGCAATCCGACGTATAACATGAACACTGAAGCTTTCTTT; CDR3 protein: CASNPTYNMNTEAFF
J gene: TRBJ1-1; V gene: TRBV7-6; D gene: TRBD1; clone size: NA; CDR3 DNA: TGTGCCAGCAGCTTGGGACAGGGAATGACTGAAGCTTTCTTT; CDR3 protein: CASSLGQGMTEAFF
J gene: TRBJ2-7; V gene: TRBV7-2; D gene: TRBD1; clone size: NA; CDR3 DNA: TGTGCCAGCAGCTTAGCTGCGACAGGGTTAAACGAGCAGTACTTC; CDR3 protein: CASSLAATGLNEQYF
J gene: TRBJ2-2; V gene: TRBV2; D gene: TRBD2; clone size: NA; CDR3 DNA: TGTGCCAGCAGCCCTAGGACTAGGGCCGGGGAGCTGTTTTTT; CDR3 protein: CASSPRTRAGELFF
J gene: TRBJ1-5; V gene: TRBV7-9; D gene: TRBD1; clone size: few; CDR3 DNA: TGTGCCAGCAGCTCCCGGGACAGGGGGCAGCCCCAGCATTTT; CDR3 protein: CASSSRDRGQPQHF
J gene: TRBJ1-5; V gene: TRBV11-2; D gene: NA; clone size: NA; CDR3 DNA: TGTGCCAGCAGCTTAATGGATGGCCAGCCCCAGCATTTT; CDR3 protein: CASSLMDGQPQHF
J gene: TRBJ1-4; V gene: TRBV27; D gene: NA; clone size: NA; CDR3 DNA: TGTGCCAGCAGCTCCTTGGGGAAAACGAATGAAAAACTGTTTTTT; CDR3 protein: CASSSLGKTNEKLFF
J gene: TRBJ1-1; V gene: TRBV7-6; D gene: NA; clone size: few; CDR3 DNA: TGTGCCAGCAGCGACAGGCGAAACACTGAAGCTTTCTTT; CDR3 protein: CASSDRRNTEAFF
J gene: TRBJ2-7; V gene: TRBV27; D gene: NA; clone size: NA; CDR3 DNA: TGTGCCAGCAGTTTGAGGACAGCTTACTACGAGCAGTACTTC; CDR3 protein: CASSLRTAYYEQYF
J gene: TRBJ2-5; V gene: TRBV18; D gene: TRBD1; clone size: NA; CDR3 DNA: TGTGCCAGCTCACCGCGTACAGGGGGGCAAGAGACCCAGTACTTC; CDR3 protein: CASSPRTGGQETQYF
J gene: TRBJ2-7; V gene: TRBV9; D gene: NA; clone size: NA; CDR3 DNA: TGTGCCAGCAGCGTAGTTTTAGTGCATGGGGGATACGAGCAGTACTTC; CDR3 protein: CASSVVLVHGGYEQYF
J gene: TRBJ2-7; V gene: TRBV7-2; D gene: TRBD2; clone size: NA; CDR3 DNA: TGTGCCAGCAGCCCAGGACTAGCGGGGAACTCCTACGAGCAGTACTTC; CDR3 protein: CASSPGLAGNSYEQYF
J gene: TRBJ2-4; V gene: TRBV7-2; D gene: NA; clone size: NA; CDR3 DNA: TGTGCCAGCAGCCCCGGACAGCAATTAGCCAAAAACATTCAGTACTTC; CDR3 protein: CASSPGQQLAKNIQYF
J gene: TRBJ2-1; V gene: TRBV7-7; D gene: TRBD2; clone size: NA; CDR3 DNA: TGTGCCAGCAGTTTGACTAGCGGACTTTACAATGAGCAGTTCTTC; CDR3 protein: CASSLTSGLYNEQFF
J gene: TRBJ2-4; V gene: TRBV19; D gene: TRBD2; clone size: NA; CDR3 DNA: TGTGCCAGTAGTCCCGGGACTAGCGGGTTTTTAAACATTCAGTACTTC; CDR3 protein: CASSPGTSGFLNIQYF
J gene: TRBJ2-7; V gene: TRBV29-1; D gene: TRBD1; clone size: NA; CDR3 DNA: TGCAGCGTCCGACAGGGTTCCTACGAGCAGTACTTC; CDR3 protein: CSVRQGSYEQYF